This TCR beta chain was sequenced during a study of cytomegalovirus exposure and HLA in healthy donors. Primers for the PCR totalled 60 Vbeta and 13 Jbeta. Assay used: immunoSEQ multiplex PCR; TCRdb lists only in-frame clones, some missing. The table records 200,000 to 250,000 clones, 70% to 85% of them present only once. The CDR3 runs to 13 residues. Trimming removed 2 bases from V and 5 bases from J, with 9 bases in between. Germline CDR1 reads MNHEY; CDR2 reads SVGAGI. The sequence derives from a woman aged 55-70 years in good health and CMV-seropositive. The specimen was PBMCs. The rearrangement links TRBV6-5 to TRBJ2-5; perhaps TRBD2 as D (6 bases). This CDR3 reads CASSYPGVETQYF. The CDR3 DNA reads TGTGCCAGCAGTTACCCGGGGGTGGAGACCCAGTACTTC.